Listed below are T cell receptor beta chains from one sample, sequenced in a study of T cell repertoires in cytomegalovirus infection. No antigen has been assigned to these receptors. MiXCR, run by TCRdb on the reads, gives a single entry per CDR3 protein. The sample lists roughly 280,000 distinct CDR3 sequences; around 20% were seen once. Source: cultured PBMCs, taken from culture after CMV antigen stimulation. The receptors here all came from a human donor in good health (CMV status not recorded). Some clones in this sample may be carry-over from other donors' samples. Each CDR3 is given with its conserved first and last residue. D genes are given only for firm matches. Only some rows state a clone size, as once, few, many or a class for expanded clones.

d_call: NA
j_call: TRBJ2-5
v_call: TRBV12-3/TRBV12-4
cdr3_length: 11
clone_size: NA
cdr3_nt: TGTGCCAGCAGTTTAATGGAGGCCCAGTACTTC
cdr3_aa: CASSLMEAQYF

d_call: NA
j_call: TRBJ2-1
v_call: TRBV7-2
cdr3_length: 11
clone_size: few
cdr3_nt: TGTGCCAGCAGCTTTCTGGGTGAGCAGTTCTTC
cdr3_aa: CASSFLGEQFF

d_call: NA
j_call: TRBJ1-5
v_call: TRBV20-1
cdr3_length: 15
clone_size: few
cdr3_nt: TGCAGTGCAAGAGGAGGGCGTTATAGCAATCAGCCCCAGCATTTT
cdr3_aa: CSARGGRYSNQPQHF

d_call: NA
j_call: TRBJ1-1
v_call: TRBV19
cdr3_length: 15
clone_size: few
cdr3_nt: TGTGCCAGTAGTATAGATCAGGGCGCCCTCACTGGAGCTTTCTTT
cdr3_aa: CASSIDQGALTGAFF

d_call: TRBD1
j_call: TRBJ2-2
v_call: TRBV28
cdr3_length: 15
clone_size: once
cdr3_nt: TGTGCCAGCTTAGGGACAGGGGGTTTCGCCGGGGAGCTGTTTTTT
cdr3_aa: CASLGTGGFAGELFF

d_call: NA
j_call: TRBJ1-1
v_call: TRBV7-2
cdr3_length: 13
clone_size: many
cdr3_nt: TGTGCCAGCAGCTTAGATAGGTTCACTGAAGCTTTCTTT
cdr3_aa: CASSLDRFTEAFF

d_call: NA
j_call: TRBJ1-6
v_call: TRBV6-6
cdr3_length: 15
clone_size: few
cdr3_nt: TGTGCCAGCAGTTATATCGGGGGTAGTAATTCACCCCTCCACTTT
cdr3_aa: CASSYIGGSNSPLHF

d_call: NA
j_call: TRBJ1-5
v_call: TRBV19
cdr3_length: 16
clone_size: few
cdr3_nt: TGTGCCAGTAGTATAGATCTATTGGCAGGGGCACAGCCCCAGCATTTT
cdr3_aa: CASSIDLLAGAQPQHF

d_call: TRBD1
j_call: TRBJ2-3
v_call: TRBV11-3
cdr3_length: 16
clone_size: NA
cdr3_nt: TGTGCCAGCAGCCCCGCCGGGACAGGCGGCGCAGATACGCAGTATTTT
cdr3_aa: CASSPAGTGGADTQYF

d_call: NA
j_call: TRBJ2-1
v_call: TRBV19
cdr3_length: 16
clone_size: many
cdr3_nt: TGTGCCAGTAGTTCCCCCGGGACTCCCCCCTACAATGAGCAGTTCTTC
cdr3_aa: CASSSPGTPPYNEQFF

d_call: TRBD2
j_call: TRBJ2-7
v_call: TRBV11-1
cdr3_length: 15
clone_size: NA
cdr3_nt: TGTGCCAGCAGCTTCGCGGGGGATTCCACTTACGAGCAGTACTTC
cdr3_aa: CASSFAGDSTYEQYF

d_call: NA
j_call: TRBJ1-1
v_call: TRBV7-8
cdr3_length: 13
clone_size: many
cdr3_nt: TGTGCCAGCAGCTCATACCCGAACACTGAAGCTTTCTTT
cdr3_aa: CASSSYPNTEAFF

d_call: NA
j_call: TRBJ1-5
v_call: TRBV20-1
cdr3_length: 14
clone_size: once
cdr3_nt: TGCAGTGCTAGAGACGGTGGGGGCTCGTTGCCCCAGCATTTT
cdr3_aa: CSARDGGGSLPQHF

d_call: TRBD2
j_call: TRBJ2-3
v_call: TRBV5-1
cdr3_length: 17
clone_size: few
cdr3_nt: TGCGCCAGCAGCTTGGTTCGGAGCGGGGGACTCACAGATACGCAGTATTTT
cdr3_aa: CASSLVRSGGLTDTQYF